The sequence of this T cell receptor beta chain was determined in a study of OX40 agonist ivuxolimab in advanced cancers. Whole-study context: Patients receiving dose escalation had hepatocellular carcinoma, melanoma, renal cell or head and neck cancer. At 82.7% male, the cohort had a mean age of approximately 60 years, ranging from about 20 to 90. Study-level findings and limits: On average, CD8+ T cells had more expanded clones than CD4+.

Sampling of blood occurred at baseline, cycle 4 day 1, and cycle 7 day 1. Sequencing was performed with immunoSEQ multiplex PCR; in TCRdb, only in-frame clones are kept and a portion is missing. Of about 30,000 clones in the sample, about 88% are singletons; the top ten hold roughly 30%. V gave up 2 bases and J gave up 7 bases, with 6 bases separating them. Looked up from germline, CDR1 is WNHNN and CDR2 is SYGVQD (reference sequence). The length of the CDR3 is 12 residues. Concerning this clone: Its specificity is not known.

Sequencing was performed on CD4+ or CD8+ T cells sorted from blood, taken in a trial of the OX40 agonist ivuxolimab. The chain links TRBV10-1 to TRBJ2-1; D uncertain. The sequence was collected from an adult with an advanced solid tumor such as melanoma, head and neck, liver or kidney cancer. The CDR3 spells CASSEDWNEQFF. The CDR3 nucleotides are TGCGCCAGCAGTGAGGACTGGAATGAGCAGTTCTTC.